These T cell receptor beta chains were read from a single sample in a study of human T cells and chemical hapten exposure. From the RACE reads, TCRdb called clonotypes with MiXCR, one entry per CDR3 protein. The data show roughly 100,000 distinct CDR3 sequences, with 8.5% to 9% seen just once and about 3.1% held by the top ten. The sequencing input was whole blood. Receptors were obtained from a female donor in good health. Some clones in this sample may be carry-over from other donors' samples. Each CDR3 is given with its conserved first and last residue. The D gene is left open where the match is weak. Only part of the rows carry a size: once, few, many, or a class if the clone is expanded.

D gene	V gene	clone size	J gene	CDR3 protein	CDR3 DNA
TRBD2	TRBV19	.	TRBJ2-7	CASSIGTSGRKNEQYF	TGTGCCAGTAGTATAGGTACTAGCGGGAGAAAGAACGAGCAGTACTTC
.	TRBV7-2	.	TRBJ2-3	CASSLGVDTQYF	TGTGCCAGCAGCTTAGGGGTAGATACGCAGTATTTT
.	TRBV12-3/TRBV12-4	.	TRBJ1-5	CASTPSLVAGNQPQHF	TGTGCCAGCACCCCTTCCTTGGTCGCGGGGAATCAGCCCCAGCATTTT
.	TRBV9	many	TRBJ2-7	CASSKGSAEGEQYF	TGTGCCAGCAGTAAGGGGAGCGCCGAGGGGGAGCAGTACTTC
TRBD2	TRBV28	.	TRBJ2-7	CASSSPRGADEQYF	TGTGCCAGCAGTTCCCCGCGGGGGGCGGACGAGCAGTACTTC
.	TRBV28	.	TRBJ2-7	CASSRAKVGSYEQYF	TGTGCCAGCAGCCGGGCGAAAGTGGGATCTTACGAGCAGTACTTC
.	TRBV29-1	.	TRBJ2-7	CSVDTGDEQYF	TGCAGCGTTGACACGGGAGACGAGCAGTACTTC
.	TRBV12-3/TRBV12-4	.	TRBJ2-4	CASIGGEGNIQYF	TGTGCCAGCATCGGGGGAGAGGGAAACATTCAGTACTTC
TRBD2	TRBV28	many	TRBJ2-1	CASSLERAGGDEQFF	TGTGCCAGCAGTTTGGAGAGGGCGGGAGGCGATGAGCAGTTCTTC
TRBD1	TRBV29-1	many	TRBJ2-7	CSVERDRGDEQYF	TGCAGCGTTGAACGGGACAGGGGGGACGAGCAGTACTTC
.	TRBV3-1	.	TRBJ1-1	CASSQVQGAEAFF	TGTGCCAGCAGCCAAGTACAGGGTGCTGAAGCTTTCTTT
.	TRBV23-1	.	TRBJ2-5	CASSHNPPPAGPRETQYF	TGCGCCAGCAGTCACAATCCCCCCCCGGCAGGGCCAAGAGAGACCCAGTACTTC
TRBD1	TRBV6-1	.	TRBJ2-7	CASSEGGTVYEQYF	TGTGCCAGCAGTGAAGGTGGGACAGTCTACGAGCAGTACTTC
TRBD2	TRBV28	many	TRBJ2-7	CASRGTKQREQYF	TGTGCCAGCAGGGGGACTAAGCAGAGGGAGCAGTACTTC
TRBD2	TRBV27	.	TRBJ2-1	CASSYRTSGYNEQFF	TGTGCCAGCAGTTACAGGACTAGCGGCTACAATGAGCAGTTCTTC
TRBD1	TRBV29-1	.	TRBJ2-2	CSVEGQGTGELFF	TGCAGCGTTGAGGGACAGGGCACCGGGGAGCTGTTTTTT
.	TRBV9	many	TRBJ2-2	CASRPQVSTGELFF	TGTGCCAGCAGACCTCAGGTCTCCACCGGGGAGCTGTTTTTT
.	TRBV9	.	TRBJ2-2	CASSVVTGLTGELFF	TGTGCCAGCAGCGTAGTCACAGGCCTCACCGGGGAGCTGTTTTTT
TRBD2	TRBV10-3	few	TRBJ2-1	CAITPREGRDEQFF	TGTGCCATCACCCCGCGGGAGGGCCGAGATGAGCAGTTCTTC
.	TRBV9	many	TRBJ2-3	CASSVDGVMTDTQYF	TGTGCCAGCAGCGTAGATGGGGTAATGACAGATACGCAGTATTTT
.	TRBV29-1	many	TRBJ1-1	CSVVIGQPEAFF	TGCAGCGTAGTTATTGGGCAACCTGAAGCTTTCTTT
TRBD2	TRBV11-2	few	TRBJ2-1	CASSQRGAQRENEQFF	TGTGCCAGCAGCCAAAGGGGTGCCCAGCGGGAGAATGAGCAGTTCTTC
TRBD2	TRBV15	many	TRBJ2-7	CATSRDRGGLATYEQYF	TGTGCCACCAGCAGAGATCGTGGGGGACTAGCCACTTACGAGCAGTACTTC
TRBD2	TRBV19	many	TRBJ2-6	CASSITSGSSGANVLTF	TGTGCCAGTAGTATTACTAGCGGGAGCTCTGGGGCCAACGTCCTGACTTTC
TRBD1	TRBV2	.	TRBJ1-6	CASRVQTGTNSPLHF	TGTGCCAGCAGGGTTCAGACAGGGACTAATTCACCCCTCCACTTT
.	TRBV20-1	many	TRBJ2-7	CSAKYGGPDYEQYF	TGCAGTGCTAAGTATGGCGGGCCCGACTACGAGCAGTACTTC
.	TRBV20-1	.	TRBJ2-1	CSAAPGRTNEQFF	TGCAGTGCTGCCCCGGGACGGACCAATGAGCAGTTCTTC
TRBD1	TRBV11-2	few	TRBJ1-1	CASSRQGHTEAFF	TGTGCCAGCAGCAGACAGGGGCACACTGAAGCTTTCTTT
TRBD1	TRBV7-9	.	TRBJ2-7	CASSLTGSLLDEQYF	TGTGCCAGCAGCTTGACAGGGTCCCTTTTGGACGAGCAGTACTTC
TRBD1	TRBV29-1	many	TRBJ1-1	CSVPGQAREAFF	TGCAGCGTGCCGGGACAGGCTCGTGAAGCTTTCTTT
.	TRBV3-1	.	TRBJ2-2	CASSYLIPRRDTGELFF	TGTGCCAGCAGCTATCTTATCCCGCGCAGGGACACCGGGGAGCTGTTTTTT
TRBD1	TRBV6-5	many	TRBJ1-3	CASRDRASGNTIYF	TGTGCCAGCAGGGACAGGGCGTCTGGAAACACCATATATTTT
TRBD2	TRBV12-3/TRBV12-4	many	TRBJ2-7	CASSPGLAGVEQYF	TGTGCCAGCAGTCCCGGACTAGCGGGAGTTGAGCAGTACTTC
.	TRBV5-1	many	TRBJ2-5	CASSSGSRETQYF	TGCGCCAGCAGCTCCGGATCGAGAGAGACCCAGTACTTC
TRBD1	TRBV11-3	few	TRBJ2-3	CASSPQGQETDTQYF	TGTGCCAGCAGCCCACAGGGACAGGAGACAGATACGCAGTATTTT
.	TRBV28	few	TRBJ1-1	CASSPPSGVNTEAFF	TGTGCCAGCAGTCCCCCCTCGGGGGTTAACACTGAAGCTTTCTTT
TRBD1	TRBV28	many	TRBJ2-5	CASSFFSGTGQETQYF	TGTGCCAGCAGTTTTTTTTCCGGGACAGGTCAAGAGACCCAGTACTTC
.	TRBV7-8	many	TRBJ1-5	CASSPRAASNQPQHF	TGTGCCAGCAGCCCCCGAGCGGCCAGCAATCAGCCCCAGCATTTT
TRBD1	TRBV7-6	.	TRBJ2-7	CASSSPRDRGAGEQYF	TGTGCCAGCAGCTCCCCCCGGGACAGGGGAGCAGGGGAGCAGTACTTC
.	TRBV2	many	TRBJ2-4	CAIRTTKNIQYF	TGTGCCATCCGTACCACAAAAAACATTCAGTACTTC
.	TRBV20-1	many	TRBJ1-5	CSASEGLLADRPQHF	TGCAGTGCTAGTGAGGGCCTACTCGCAGATCGGCCCCAGCATTTT
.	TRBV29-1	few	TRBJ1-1	CSVGIGNTEAFF	TGCAGCGTTGGTATAGGGAACACTGAAGCTTTCTTT
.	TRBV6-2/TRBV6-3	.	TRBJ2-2	CASFLSTSTGELFF	TGTGCCAGCTTTTTATCTACGTCCACCGGGGAGCTGTTTTTT
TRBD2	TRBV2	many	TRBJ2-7	CASSEWTSGNKQYF	TGTGCCAGCAGTGAATGGACTAGCGGGAATAAGCAGTACTTC
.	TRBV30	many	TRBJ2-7	CAWRDSNSYEQYF	TGTGCCTGGAGGGACAGCAACTCCTACGAGCAGTACTTC
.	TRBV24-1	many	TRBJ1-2	CATSGGFLYGYTF	TGTGCCACCAGTGGGGGATTCCTCTATGGCTACACCTTC
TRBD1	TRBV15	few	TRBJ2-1	CATSGDRGMEASGYNEQFF	TGTGCCACCAGCGGGGACAGGGGGATGGAGGCTAGCGGTTACAATGAGCAGTTCTTC